These 22 T cell receptor beta chains were all obtained from the same sample, sequenced in a study of cytomegalovirus exposure and HLA in healthy donors. Profiled with immunoSEQ multiplex PCR; TCRdb holds only in-frame clones, not every one. This sample yields approximately 71,000 clones, of which roughly 93% are seen a single time; under 1.3% belongs to the top ten. Source material: PBMCs. The source of these receptors is a woman in her late teens or twenties in good health and CMV-seronegative.

The chain employs TRBV28 and TRBJ2-3; TRBD1 is a possible D gene (5 bases). Per germline, CDR1 MDHEN and CDR2 SYDVKM. CDR3 size: 11 residues. Trimming took 5 bases from V and 8 from J, leaving 8 bases between them. The CDR3 nucleotides read TGTGCCAGCAGTATAGGGGCTACGCAGTATTTT. The encoded protein is CASSIGATQYF.

The rearrangement uses TRBV2 and TRBJ2-2; D ambiguous. The CDR3 runs to 15 residues. In germline, CDR1 is SNHLY, CDR2 FYNNEI. Trimming removed 6 bases from V and 3 bases from J, with 14 bases in between. CDR3 bases: TGTGCCAGCAGGTGGTCGGTCGTAGACACCGGGGAGCTGTTTTTT. Its protein product is CASRWSVVDTGELFF. Full variable domain (remainder filled in from reference TRBV2 and TRBJ2-2): EPEVTQTPSHQVTQMGQEVILRCVPISNHLYFYWYRQILGQKVEFLVSFYNNEISEKSEIFDDQFSVERPDGSNFTLKIRSTKLEDSAMYFCASRWSVVDTGELFFGEGSRLTVL.

This chain joins TRBV27 and TRBJ2-7, with TRBD2 matching over 11 bases. V gave up 4 bases and J gave up 5 bases; unmatched junction bases: 1. CDR1 is MNHEY, CDR2 SMNVEV, per germline (reference sequence). The CDR3 spans 13 residues. The CDR3 here is CASSSTSGDEQYF. As DNA, the CDR3 is TGTGCCAGCAGTTCGACTAGCGGGGACGAGCAGTACTTC.

The genes are TRBV7-9 and TRBJ2-7; no clear D gene. The CDR3 totals 13 residues. Germline V gives CDR1 SEHNR, CDR2 FQNEAQ (reference sequence). Trimming removed 5 bases at V and 3 bases at J, with 11 bases between. The CDR3 bases are TGTGCCAGCAGCCCGCCGCGCCACTACGAGCAGTACTTC. Protein product: CASSPPRHYEQYF.

The rearrangement uses TRBV11-2 and TRBJ1-4; D gene ambiguous. V lost 0 bases and J 3 bases, leaving 11 bases between the germline ends. From germline, CDR1 is SGHAT and CDR2 FQNNGV. The CDR3 consists of 16 residues. This CDR3 reads CASSLDWRASNEKLFF. The CDR3 nucleotides are TGTGCCAGCAGCTTAGATTGGAGGGCATCTAATGAAAAACTGTTTTTT.

The chain combines TRBV4-1 with TRBJ2-5; D gene unclear. The germline gives CDR1 MGHRA, CDR2 YSYEKL. CDR3 length equals 14 residues. Trimming left V 0 bases short and J 1 base short, with 6 bases between. The CDR3 loop reads CASSQEGSQETQYF. The CDR3 region has the DNA TGCGCCAGCAGCCAAGAGGGCAGCCAAGAGACCCAGTACTTC.

The rearrangement uses TRBV28 and TRBJ1-3; D is unresolved. The CDR3 is made up of 12 amino acids. The V end was cut by 4 bases, the J end by 4 bases, with 5 bases between. CDR1 is MDHEN, CDR2 SYDVKM, per germline. CDR3 amino acids: CASSSLGNTIYF. CDR3 coding DNA: TGTGCCAGCAGTTCCCTAGGAAACACCATATATTTT.

The V and J genes are TRBV6-1 and TRBJ2-2, with TRBD2 matching 8 bases. The V segment lost 6 bases and the J segment 8 bases; nucleotides outside the gene matches: 11. The length of the CDR3 is 15 residues. The V gene's germline CDR1 is MNHNS and CDR2 SASEGT. The CDR3 DNA sequence: TGTGCCAGCAGCAGGGGTAGCGGGGTATTTGGGGAGCTGTTTTTT. Its translation: CASSRGSGVFGELFF.

The chain recombines TRBV11-2 with TRBJ2-7; a weak D match, TRBD1 (5 bases). V was cut by 5 bases and J by 5 bases, with 16 bases left in between. Germline V gene data show CDR1 as SGHAT and CDR2 as FQNNGV. This CDR3 is 14 amino acids long. CDR3: CASSPGHASHEQYF. The CDR3 coding sequence is TGTGCCAGCAGCCCCGGACACGCCTCGCACGAGCAGTACTTC.

The chain joins TRBV7-6 to TRBJ1-1; D gene unclear. The ends were cut back, 5 bases at V and 6 bases at J, with 13 bases in the middle. The length of the CDR3 is 13 residues. Germline values: CDR1 SGHVS, CDR2 FNYEAQ. The DNA of the CDR3 is TGTGCCAGCAGCAGCCATCCCGCGGCTGAAGCTTTCTTT. The encoded protein is CASSSHPAAEAFF.

The V and J genes are TRBV27 and TRBJ2-7; 12 bases match TRBD2. CDR1 MNHEY and CDR2 SMNVEV come from the germline V gene (reference sequence). The CDR3 loop spans 16 amino acids. V lost 4 bases, J lost 5 bases, and 9 bases stayed unmatched. In DNA, the CDR3 is TGTGCCAGCAGTTCACCGGGACTAGCGGGCTACGACGAGCAGTACTTC. It codes for CASSSPGLAGYDEQYF.

In its sample, this clone was seen once. V usage is TRBV15 and J usage is TRBJ1-2; TRBD1 agrees at 7 bases. The CDR3 spans 14 residues. Germline CDR1 LNHNV, CDR2 YYDKDF (reference sequence). The J segment lost 2 bases and the V segment lost 3 bases, leaving 3 bases of the junction unmatched. CDR3 sequence: CATSRGGQNYGYTF. Written as DNA, the CDR3 is TGTGCCACCAGCAGGGGGGGACAGAACTATGGCTACACCTTC.

The chain has TRBV7-2 and TRBJ2-3; D is undetermined. The CDR3 length is 12 residues. V was cut by 5 bases and J by 3 bases, with 6 bases left in between. Germline CDR1 reads SGHTA; CDR2 reads FQGNSA. The CDR3 nucleotides are TGTGCCAGCAGCCCTTCTACAGATACGCAGTATTTT. Protein sequence: CASSPSTDTQYF.

This clone was observed a single time. The chain combines TRBV4-3 with TRBJ1-4, with D hard to call. This CDR3 is built from 16 residues. The germline V and J ends were trimmed by 0 bases and 5 bases, with 13 bases remaining between them. Germline CDR1 and CDR2: LGHNA and YSLEER. CDR3 in amino acids: CASSQDNGVENEKLFF. CDR3 nucleotides: TGCGCCAGCAGCCAAGATAACGGGGTTGAAAATGAAAAACTGTTTTTT.

CDR3 region: CASSLTGMETQYF. The DNA of the CDR3 is TGTGCCAGCAGTTTAACAGGGATGGAGACCCAGTACTTC. V is TRBV27 and J is TRBJ2-5, with D perhaps matching TRBD1 (6 bases). Per germline, CDR1 MNHEY and CDR2 SMNVEV (reference sequence). Trimming left V 2 bases short and J 5 bases short, with 9 bases between. The CDR3 is 13 residues long.

The chain recombines TRBV10-3 with TRBJ2-7; D gene uncertain. CDR1 and CDR2 (germline): ENHRY, SYGVKD. Trimming cost V 2 bases and J 2 bases, with 13 bases left between them. CDR3 length: 15 residues. The CDR3 region is CAISEGRPDTYEQYF. In nucleotides, the CDR3 is TGTGCCATCAGTGAGGGTCGGCCTGACACCTACGAGCAGTACTTC.

This chain joins TRBV7-9 and TRBJ2-1, with TRBD1 matching over 10 bases. The germline CDR1 and CDR2 sequences are SEHNR and FQNEAQ (reference sequence). The trim removed 4 bases at V and 2 bases at J, leaving 5 bases unmatched. The CDR3 sequence is 16 residues long. The CDR3 is CASSYPGTGAYNEQFF. The CDR3 nucleotides are TGTGCCAGCAGCTACCCCGGGACAGGGGCCTACAATGAGCAGTTCTTC.

This sequence joins TRBV4-2 and TRBJ2-7, with D perhaps matching TRBD2 (6 bases). V lost 8 bases, J lost 0 bases, and 17 bases lay in between. The CDR3 is made up of 15 amino acids. Germline CDR1 reads LGHNA; CDR2 reads YNFKEQ. The CDR3 DNA sequence: TGTGCCAGCGCTATAGCCGCAGCGGGCTCCTACGAGCAGTACTTC. Translating gives CASAIAAAGSYEQYF.

This clone appeared a few times. This sequence joins TRBV29-1 and TRBJ2-7; 13 bases fit TRBD2. Trimming removed 4 bases from V and 3 bases from J; junction bases left unmatched: 6. The CDR3 contains 15 residues. The germline gives CDR1 SQVTM, CDR2 ANQGSEA. In nucleotides, the CDR3 is TGCAGCGTTGGGGGGACTAGCGGGATTGTCTACGAGCAGTACTTC. Encoded protein: CSVGGTSGIVYEQYF.

The chain uses TRBV5-1 and TRBJ1-2; D perhaps matches TRBD1 (5 bases). Trimming left V 0 bases short and J 5 bases short, with 17 bases between. The CDR3 is 16 amino acids. Germline V gene lookup returns CDR1 SGHRS and CDR2 YFSETQ. The CDR3 nucleotides read TGCGCCAGCAGCTTGGCCCTCGAGACAGTCCGTTATGGCTACACCTTC. Amino acids: CASSLALETVRYGYTF.

The genes are TRBV27 and TRBJ1-5; TRBD1 aligns across 7 bases. The CDR3 runs 19 residues. CDR1 is MNHEY, CDR2 SMNVEV, per germline (reference sequence). Losses at the gene ends were 0 bases for V and 0 bases for J; bases not matched to a gene: 11. The CDR3 sequence is CASSLSGQIGFHSNQPQHF. CDR3 bases: TGTGCCAGCAGTTTATCGGGACAGATTGGGTTTCATAGCAATCAGCCCCAGCATTTT.

This chain joins TRBV4-1 and TRBJ2-3; D perhaps matches TRBD1 (6 bases). Trimming stripped 1 base from V and 2 bases from J, with 13 bases between. CDR3 length: 16 amino acids. In germline, CDR1 is MGHRA, CDR2 YSYEKL. The CDR3 bases are TGCGCCAGCAGCCAAGCTTCCAGGGGTTACACAGATACGCAGTATTTT. The encoded protein is CASSQASRGYTDTQYF.